This T cell receptor beta chain originates from a study of graft-versus-host responses after intestinal transplantation. Regarding the study as a whole: Association was observed between peak circulating GvH clone levels and early post-transplant HvG declines.

This clone was found a few times. Its matching antigen is unknown. The CDR3 spans 14 residues. Germline lookup yields CDR1 LGHNT and CDR2 FRNRAP. The V end was cut by 5 bases, the J end by 4 bases, with 14 bases between. Measured with immunoSEQ multiplex PCR; TCRdb has only the in-frame clones, and not every one. Altogether 90,000 to 120,000 clones are present, roughly 87% being singletons, with the ten largest covering about 0.7%. The sample consisted of unstimulated CD4+ T cells sorted from spleen or lymph node cells, taken before transplant. This sequence was found in a human donor who was the organ donor for an intestinal transplant. V gene TRBV12-5 combines with J gene TRBJ1-1; possibly TRBD1 for D (6 bases). The CDR3 DNA sequence: TGTGCTAGTGGTGGTACAGGGTGGGTCACTGAAGCTTTCTTT. Translated, it gives CASGGTGWVTEAFF.